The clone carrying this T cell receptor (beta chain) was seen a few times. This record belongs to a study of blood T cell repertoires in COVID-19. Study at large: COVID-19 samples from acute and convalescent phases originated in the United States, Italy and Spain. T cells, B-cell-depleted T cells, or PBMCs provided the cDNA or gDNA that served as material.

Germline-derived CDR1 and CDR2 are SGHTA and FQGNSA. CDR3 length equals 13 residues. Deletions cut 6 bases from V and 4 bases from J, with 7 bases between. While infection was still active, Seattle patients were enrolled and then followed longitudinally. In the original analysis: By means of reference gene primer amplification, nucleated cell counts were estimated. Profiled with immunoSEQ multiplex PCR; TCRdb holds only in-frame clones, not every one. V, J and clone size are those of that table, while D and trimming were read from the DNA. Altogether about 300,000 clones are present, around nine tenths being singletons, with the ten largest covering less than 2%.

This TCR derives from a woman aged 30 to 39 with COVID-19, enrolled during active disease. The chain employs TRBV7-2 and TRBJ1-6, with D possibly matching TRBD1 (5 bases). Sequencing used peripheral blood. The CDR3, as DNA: TGTGCCAGCAGGACAGCTTATAATTCACCCCTCCACTTT. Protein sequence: CASRTAYNSPLHF.